This T cell receptor (beta chain) came from a study of blood T cell repertoires in COVID-19 (dated by TCRdb to 2020 to 2021). Background for the entire study: The collaborator samples originated in the United States, Italy and Spain and spanned the acute and convalescent phases of COVID-19. The prospective study material was composed of cDNA or gDNA derived from T cells, B-cell-depleted T cells, or PBMCs. Deeply sampled blood TCRbeta repertoires from subjects exposed to, actively infected with, or recovered from COVID-19 were included in the dataset. The repertoires were released in a freely available public database intended as a resource for research on the immune response to SARS-CoV-2. Samples were obtained from the ongoing ImmuneRACE study (first 160 participants) and from 1,254 subjects provided by 6 global collaborators. The sample metadata nearly always contained a de-identified subject ID, COVID-19 status, age in years and sex. Where HLA class I and class II types were available, the types were taken from metadata supplied by the sample provider, not from assay-based typing.

Of note for this clone: Its antigen target is currently unknown. One base away there is no much larger clone; base qualities are not given.

What the work shows at the level of the full study, not this receptor alone: How much clinical and demographic metadata was included differed by source and by participant, and the metadata was provided uncurated.

The immunoSEQ Assay, a bias-controlled multiplex PCR, was used to amplify TCRbeta CDR3 regions from genomic DNA. In the authors' own workflow: The number of nucleated cells in each sample was estimated by amplification of reference gene primers within the assay. To quantify the absolute abundance of each unique TCRbeta CDR3 rearrangement, sequence reads were collapsed and filtered. For each sample, productive Simpson clonality was calculated by taking the square root of Simpson's diversity index across productive rearrangements. TCRdb took this table from immuneACCESS and kept in-frame rearrangements with V and J called. Such tables lack part of the clones; where checked against another copy, unresolved V genes explain under half of the gap, and the rest is unexplained. The V and J calls and the clone size are those of that table, but D and trimming were determined from the DNA. The sample profile shows 250,000 to 300,000 clones; around nine tenths of them were found once. Roughly 4.9% of the sample is held by the ten biggest clonotypes.

At one collaborating source in Seattle, patients were enrolled during active infection and were followed longitudinally through the course of disease. The collaborating institutions used their own protocols to collect whole blood in K2EDTA tubes. For TCRbeta analysis, collaborators shipped samples as frozen whole blood, isolated PBMCs, or DNA extracted from either of those sample types. Sequencing used peripheral blood. The TCR sequence derives from a woman in her sixties or seventies with COVID-19, enrolled during active disease.

The DNA sequence reads TGTGCCAGCAGCGTGCGAAGCTACGAGCAGTACTTC. Its product reads: CASSVRSYEQYF. The V and J segments used are TRBV7-8 and TRBJ2-7; the D gene identity is not certain. Trimming removed 5 bases from V and 3 bases from J, leaving 8 bases between the germline ends. From a lookup of the germline V gene, CDR1 and CDR2 are SGHVS and FQNEAQ. The CDR3 starts with the cysteine, ends with the phenylalanine, and has 12 residues. The DNA shown is the 36-base CDR3, in frame from base 1.